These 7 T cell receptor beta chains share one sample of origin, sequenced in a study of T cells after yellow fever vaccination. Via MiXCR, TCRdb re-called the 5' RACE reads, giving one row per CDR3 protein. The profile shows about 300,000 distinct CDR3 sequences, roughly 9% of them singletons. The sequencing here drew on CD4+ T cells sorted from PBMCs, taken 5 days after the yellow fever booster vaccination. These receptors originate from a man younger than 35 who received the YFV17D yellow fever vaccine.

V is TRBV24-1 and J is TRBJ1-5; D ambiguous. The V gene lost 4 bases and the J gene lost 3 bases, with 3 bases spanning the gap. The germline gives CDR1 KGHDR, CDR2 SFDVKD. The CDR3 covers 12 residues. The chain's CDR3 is CATSEVNQPQHF. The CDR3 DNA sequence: TGTGCCACCAGTGAAGTCAATCAGCCCCAGCATTTT.

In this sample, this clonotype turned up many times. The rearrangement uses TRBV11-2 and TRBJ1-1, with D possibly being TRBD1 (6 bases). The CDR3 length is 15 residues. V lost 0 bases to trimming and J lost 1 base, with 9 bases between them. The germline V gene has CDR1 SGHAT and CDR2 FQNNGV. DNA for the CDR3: TGTGCCAGCAGCTTAGAACAGGGACCGAACACTGAAGCTTTCTTT. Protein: CASSLEQGPNTEAFF.

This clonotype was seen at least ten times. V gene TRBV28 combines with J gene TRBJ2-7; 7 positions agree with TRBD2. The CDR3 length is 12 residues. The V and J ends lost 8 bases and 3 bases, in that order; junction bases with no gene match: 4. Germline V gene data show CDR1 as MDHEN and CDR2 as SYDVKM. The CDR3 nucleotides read TGTGCCAGCTCGGGGGGAGTCTACGAGCAGTACGTC. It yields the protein CASSGGVYEQYV.

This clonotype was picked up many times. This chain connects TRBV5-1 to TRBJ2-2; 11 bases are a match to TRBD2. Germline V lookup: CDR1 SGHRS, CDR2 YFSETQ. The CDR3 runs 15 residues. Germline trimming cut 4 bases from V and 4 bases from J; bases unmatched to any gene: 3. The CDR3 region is CASSVGLAGTGELFF. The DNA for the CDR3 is TGCGCCAGCAGCGTCGGACTAGCGGGCACCGGGGAGCTGTTTTTT.

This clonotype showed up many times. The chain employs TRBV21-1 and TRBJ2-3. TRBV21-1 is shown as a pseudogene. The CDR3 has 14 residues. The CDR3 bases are TGTGCCAGCAGCAAAGAGCATATAACAGATACGCAGTATTTT. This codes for CASSKEHITDTQYF.

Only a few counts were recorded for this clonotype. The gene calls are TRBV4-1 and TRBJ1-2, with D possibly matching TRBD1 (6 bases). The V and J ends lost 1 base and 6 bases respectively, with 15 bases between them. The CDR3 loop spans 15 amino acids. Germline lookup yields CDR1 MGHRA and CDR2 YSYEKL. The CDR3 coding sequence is TGCGCCAGCAGCCAAGCCGGCGGGGGGCAGCATGGCTACACCTTC. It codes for CASSQAGGGQHGYTF.

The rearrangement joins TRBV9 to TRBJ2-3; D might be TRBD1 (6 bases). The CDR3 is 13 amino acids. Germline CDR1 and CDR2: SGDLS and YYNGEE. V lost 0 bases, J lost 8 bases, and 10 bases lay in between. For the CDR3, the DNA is TGTGCCAGCAGCGTAGTCGACAGGCCTACGCAGTATTTT. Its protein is CASSVVDRPTQYF.